A selection of T cell receptor beta chains follows, all from one sample in a study of blood T cell repertoires in COVID-19. Using immunoSEQ multiplex PCR, the repertoire was profiled, and TCRdb retains in-frame clones only, with some absent. This table holds about 130,000 clones, 70% to 75% found once. Sequencing used peripheral blood. Receptors originate from a man aged 60 to 75 with acute or convalescent COVID-19. Each CDR3 is given with its conserved first and last residue. A D gene is named only where the DNA matches it firmly. Not every row has a clone size; where given, it reads once, few, many or a size class.

V gene	D gene	clone size	J gene	CDR3 DNA	CDR3 protein
TRBV11-2	TRBD2	-	TRBJ2-5	TGTGCCAGCAGCTATAGCACTAGCGGGTCAGAGACCCAGTACTTC	CASSYSTSGSETQYF
TRBV28	-	-	TRBJ1-2	TGTGCCAGCAGTTTACCGGACTATGGCTACACCTTC	CASSLPDYGYTF
TRBV10-1	-	-	TRBJ1-1	TGCGCCAGCAAACTAAGGGCAGGGATTCTTCCTGAAGCTTTCTTT	CASKLRAGILPEAFF
TRBV5-1	-	-	TRBJ1-1	TGCGCCAGCAGCCAGGACACTTTGAACACTGAAGCTTTCTTT	CASSQDTLNTEAFF
TRBV7-3	TRBD2	-	TRBJ2-3	TGTGCCAGCAGCCCAGGGACTAGCGGGAGTACAGATACGCAGTATTTT	CASSPGTSGSTDTQYF
TRBV6-5	TRBD1	few	TRBJ2-3	TGTGCCAGCAGGACTACAGGGGGCTCGGATACGCAGTATTTT	CASRTTGGSDTQYF
TRBV7-3	TRBD1	-	TRBJ1-1	TGTGCCAGCAGCTTAAACGGACAGGGGTACACTGAAGCTTTCTTT	CASSLNGQGYTEAFF
TRBV2	-	many	TRBJ1-2	TGTGCCAGCAGTGAAGACAGGGCGTTTGGCTACACCTTC	CASSEDRAFGYTF
TRBV5-1	-	-	TRBJ1-2	TGCGCCAGCAGCTTGCAGGGCGCGCGAGGCTACACCTTC	CASSLQGARGYTF
TRBV18	TRBD1	-	TRBJ2-3	TGTGCCAGCTCACCACTTTCAGGGGGCATCGCAGATACGCAGTATTTT	CASSPLSGGIADTQYF
TRBV5-6	-	-	TRBJ1-4	TGTGCCAGCAGCTTGCGGGACTCTAATGAAAAACTGTTTTTT	CASSLRDSNEKLFF
TRBV24-1	-	once	TRBJ2-5	TGTGCCACCAGTGCTTTATCTGACGGTAGAGGAGAGACCCAGTACTTC	CATSALSDGRGETQYF
TRBV12-3/TRBV12-4	-	-	TRBJ1-2	TGTGCCAGCAGTTTTCAGAGAGGGTATGGCTACACCTTC	CASSFQRGYGYTF
TRBV3-1/TRBV3-2	-	once	TRBJ2-6	TGTGCCAGCAGCCAAGATTTTCCGGACTCCCCAAACCCTGGGGCCAACGTCCTGACTTTC	CASSQDFPDSPNPGANVLTF
TRBV19	TRBD2	few	TRBJ2-3	TGTGCCAGTAGCCTGACTAGCGGGAGTATTTCTAGCACAGATACGCAGTATTTT	CASSLTSGSISSTDTQYF
TRBV5-1	-	few	TRBJ1-5	TGCGCCAGCAGCTTCGAAGGAGGAGGACAGCCCCAGCATTTT	CASSFEGGGQPQHF
TRBV24-1	TRBD2	few	TRBJ2-1	TGTGCCACCAGTCCTGGGACTAGCTGGGCCAATGAGCAGTTCTTC	CATSPGTSWANEQFF
TRBV5-6	TRBD1	-	TRBJ1-5	TGTGCCAGCAGCGCGGGACAGTTTAGCAATCAGCCCCAGCATTTT	CASSAGQFSNQPQHF
TRBV7-2	-	few	TRBJ2-6	TGTGCCAGCAGCTTAGCTGGGGGGACTGGGGCCAACGTCCTGACTTTC	CASSLAGGTGANVLTF
TRBV2	-	-	TRBJ1-1	TGTGCCAGCAGTAACAACAGGAACACTGAAGCTTTCTTT	CASSNNRNTEAFF
TRBV3-1/TRBV3-2	TRBD2	-	TRBJ2-4	TGTGCCAGCAGCCATCAGGGAAGCGGGAGGACCAAAAACATTCAGTACTTC	CASSHQGSGRTKNIQYF
TRBV7-9	-	-	TRBJ1-4	TGTGCCAGCAGCTCCAACAGGGAAGGTGAAAAACTGTTTTTT	CASSSNREGEKLFF
TRBV27	TRBD1	-	TRBJ1-1	TGTGCCAGCAAACCACAGGGGTGGAACACTGAAGCTTTCTTT	CASKPQGWNTEAFF
TRBV5-1	TRBD1	-	TRBJ2-7	TGCGCCAGCAGCTTGGGACAGGGGGCTTCCTACGAGCAGTACTTC	CASSLGQGASYEQYF
TRBV5-1	TRBD1	-	TRBJ1-2	TGCGCCAGCAGCCAACCACCGGGACAGGAGTACTTCTATGGCTACACCTTC	CASSQPPGQEYFYGYTF